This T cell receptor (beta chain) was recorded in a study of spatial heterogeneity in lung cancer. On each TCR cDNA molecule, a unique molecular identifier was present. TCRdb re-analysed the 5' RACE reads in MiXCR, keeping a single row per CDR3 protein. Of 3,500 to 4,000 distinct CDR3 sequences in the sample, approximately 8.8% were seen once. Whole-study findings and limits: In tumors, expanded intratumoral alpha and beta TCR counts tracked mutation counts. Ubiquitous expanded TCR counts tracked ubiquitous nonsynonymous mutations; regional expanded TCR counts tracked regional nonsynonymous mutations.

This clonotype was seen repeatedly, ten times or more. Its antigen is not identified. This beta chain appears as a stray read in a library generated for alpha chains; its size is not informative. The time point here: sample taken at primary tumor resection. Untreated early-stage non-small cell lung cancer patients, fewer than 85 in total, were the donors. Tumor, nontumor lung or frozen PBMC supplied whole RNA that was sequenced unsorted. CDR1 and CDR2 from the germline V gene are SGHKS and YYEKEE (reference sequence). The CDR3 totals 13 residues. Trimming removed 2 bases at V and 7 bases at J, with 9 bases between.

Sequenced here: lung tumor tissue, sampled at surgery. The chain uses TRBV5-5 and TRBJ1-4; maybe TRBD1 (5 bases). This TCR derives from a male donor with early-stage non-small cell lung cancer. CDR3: CASSFPGGEKLFF. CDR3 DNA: TGTGCCAGCAGCTTCCCCGGGGGTGAAAAACTGTTTTTT.